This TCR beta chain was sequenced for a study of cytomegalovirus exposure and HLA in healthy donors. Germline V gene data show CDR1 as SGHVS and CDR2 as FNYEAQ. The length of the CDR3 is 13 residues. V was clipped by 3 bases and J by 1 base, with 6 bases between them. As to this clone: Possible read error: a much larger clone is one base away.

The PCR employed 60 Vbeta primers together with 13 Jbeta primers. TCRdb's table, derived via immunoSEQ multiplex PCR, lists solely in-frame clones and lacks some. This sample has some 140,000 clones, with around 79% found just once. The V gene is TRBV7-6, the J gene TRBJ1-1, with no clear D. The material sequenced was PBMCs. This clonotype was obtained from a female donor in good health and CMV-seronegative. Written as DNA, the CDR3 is TGTGCCAGCAGCTTTGAGGGGAACACTGAAGCTTTCTTT. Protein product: CASSFEGNTEAFF.